This T cell receptor beta chain was observed in a study of Tregs in tolerant kidney transplant recipients. The assay was immunoSEQ multiplex PCR, and TCRdb's table has in-frame clones only and misses some. The repertoire holds roughly 64,000 clones, with over 75% as singletons. Mixed chimerism was transient after nonmyeloablative marrow transplants from related graft donors. V lost 3 bases to trimming and J lost 5 bases, with 10 bases between them. From germline, CDR1 is SGDLS and CDR2 YYNGEE. This CDR3 has 13 residues. This chain links TRBV9 with TRBJ2-3, with a tentative D call TRBD2 (6 bases). This sequence originates from a human patient who received a combined kidney and bone marrow transplant. The graft donor may account for some of the T cells. This sample comprised CD4+ T cells from blood (PBMCs), obtained 6 months after the transplant. The CDR3 spells CASSATGGDTQYF. The CDR3 DNA follows: TGTGCCAGCAGCGCGACCGGGGGAGATACGCAGTATTTT.